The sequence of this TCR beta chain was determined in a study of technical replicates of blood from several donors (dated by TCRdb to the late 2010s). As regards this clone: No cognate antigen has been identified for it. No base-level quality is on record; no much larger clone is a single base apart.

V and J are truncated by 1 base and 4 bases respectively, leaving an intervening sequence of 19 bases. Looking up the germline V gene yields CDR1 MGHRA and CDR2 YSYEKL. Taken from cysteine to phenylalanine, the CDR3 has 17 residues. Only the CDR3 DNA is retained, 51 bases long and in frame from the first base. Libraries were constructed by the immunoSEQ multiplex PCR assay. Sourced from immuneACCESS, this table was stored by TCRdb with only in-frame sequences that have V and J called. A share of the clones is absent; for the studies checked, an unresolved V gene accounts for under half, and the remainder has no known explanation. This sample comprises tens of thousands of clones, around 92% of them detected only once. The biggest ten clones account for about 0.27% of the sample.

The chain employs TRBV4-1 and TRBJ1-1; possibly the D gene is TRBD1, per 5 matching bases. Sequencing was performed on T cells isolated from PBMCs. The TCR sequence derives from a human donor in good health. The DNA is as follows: TGCGCCAGCAGCCAAGTAGGTGGGGTCACGGGGGGCACTGAAGCTTTCTTT. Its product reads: CASSQVGGVTGGTEAFF.